These 23 T cell receptor beta chains were all obtained from the same sample, sequenced in a study of blood T cell repertoires in COVID-19. Profiling relied on immunoSEQ multiplex PCR, and the TCRdb table lists in-frame clones only, not all of them. The data show 200,000 to 300,000 clones, roughly 84% seen once. Sequenced sample: peripheral blood. These receptors originate from a woman in her forties who had recovered from COVID-19.

This sequence joins TRBV2 and TRBJ1-1; 11 bases line up with TRBD1. The CDR3 sequence is 14 residues long. Germline V gives CDR1 SNHLY, CDR2 FYNNEI. The V and J ends lost 4 bases and 3 bases, in that order; junction bases with no gene match: 1. The CDR3 region is CASSGGQGDTEAFF. The CDR3 DNA reads TGTGCCAGCAGTGGGGGACAGGGGGACACTGAAGCTTTCTTT.

The chain joins TRBV28 to TRBJ2-7; tentatively, D is TRBD1 (5 bases). The CDR3 is 14 residues long. Germline lookup yields CDR1 MDHEN and CDR2 SYDVKM. V gave up 5 bases and J gave up 5 bases, with 16 bases separating them. CDR3: CASSPTPGNNEQYF. The CDR3, as DNA: TGTGCCAGCAGTCCCACCCCAGGGAACAACGAGCAGTACTTC.

This chain uses TRBV7-9 with TRBJ1-5; 8 nucleotides align to TRBD1. The length of the CDR3 is 14 residues. J gave up 7 bases and V 5 bases, and 7 bases lay outside the gene matches. Germline CDR1 SEHNR, CDR2 FQNEAQ (reference sequence). As DNA, the CDR3 is TGTGCCAGCAGCCCAGGACAGGGCCTCCAGCCCCAGCATTTT. Translated: CASSPGQGLQPQHF.

The J gene is TRBJ1-1, the V gene TRBV18; TRBD1 aligns across 7 bases. The CDR3 spans 14 residues. With 3 bases clipped from V and 4 bases from J, the junction kept 5 bases outside the gene matches. Germline V lookup: CDR1 KGHSH, CDR2 LQKENI. The CDR3 region is CASSPQGVSTEAFF. The DNA for the CDR3 is TGTGCCAGCTCACCTCAGGGGGTCAGCACTGAAGCTTTCTTT.

The chain couples TRBV29-1 to TRBJ2-5; maybe TRBD2 (6 bases). The CDR3 covers 14 residues. Trimming cost V 7 bases and J 4 bases, with 19 bases left between them. Germline-derived CDR1 and CDR2 are SQVTM and ANQGSEA. The chain's CDR3 is CSATGGGGRETQYF. CDR3 coding DNA: TGCAGCGCTACCGGGGGAGGCGGGCGAGAGACCCAGTACTTC.

The chain carries TRBV7-9 and TRBJ1-4; D is perhaps TRBD1 (6 bases). V was shortened by 5 bases and J by 7 bases, with 14 bases between the two germline ends. The length of the CDR3 is 14 residues. Germline CDR1 is SEHNR and CDR2 is FQNEAQ (reference sequence). The chain's CDR3 is CASSLTGFGEKLFF. As DNA, the CDR3 is TGTGCCAGCAGCCTTACAGGGTTCGGTGAAAAACTGTTTTTT.

This rearrangement joins TRBV4-1 to TRBJ2-2; no clear D. Germline-derived CDR1 and CDR2 are MGHRA and YSYEKL. The ends were cut back, 1 base at V and 7 bases at J, with 7 bases in the middle. The CDR3 runs 13 residues. CDR3 sequence reads: CASSQVLFGELFF. As DNA, the CDR3 is TGCGCCAGCAGCCAAGTCCTTTTCGGGGAGCTGTTTTTT.

This chain joins TRBV5-1 and TRBJ1-1, with D possibly matching TRBD1 (5 bases). There are 16 residues in the CDR3. Germline-derived CDR1 and CDR2 are SGHRS and YFSETQ. Between the trimmed V and J ends, which lost 3 bases and 0 bases, there was a span of 15 bases. In nucleotides, the CDR3 is TGCGCCAGCAGCTCGACAGATAACCTCATGAACACTGAAGCTTTCTTT. Its translation is CASSSTDNLMNTEAFF.

The chain recombines TRBV6-5 with TRBJ2-7, with 10 bases identical to TRBD1. The CDR3 is made up of 14 amino acids. Germline V lookup: CDR1 MNHEY, CDR2 SVGAGI. V dropped 6 bases and J dropped 4; count of bases not matched to a gene: 6. CDR3 protein: CASSPTGGAYEQYF. The CDR3 nucleotides are TGTGCCAGCAGCCCGACAGGGGGCGCATACGAGCAGTACTTC.

V and J are TRBV12-3 or TRBV12-4 and TRBJ1-1; D is unclear. The CDR3 spans 13 residues. V lost 2 bases to trimming and J lost 1 base, with 5 bases between them. The chain's CDR3 is CASSLLENTEAFF. CDR3 sequence (DNA): TGTGCCAGCAGTTTATTAGAGAACACTGAAGCTTTCTTT.

The V gene is TRBV29-1, the J gene TRBJ2-7, with D uncertain. Germline-derived CDR1 and CDR2 are SQVTM and ANQGSEA. V gave up 5 bases and J gave up 2 bases, with 13 bases separating them. The CDR3 runs 13 residues. As DNA, the CDR3 is TGCAGCGTTATTTCCGTGACAACCTACGAGCAGTACTTC. It yields the protein CSVISVTTYEQYF.

The chain joins TRBV20-1 to TRBJ2-1; D remains unclear. The CDR3 has 14 amino acids. Per the germline V gene, CDR1 is DFQATT and CDR2 is SNEGSKA (reference sequence). The V end lost 3 bases, the J end lost 7 bases, and 16 bases lay between the germline ends. In nucleotides, the CDR3 is TGCAGTGCTAGTACTACGGCTTCGCCTAATGAGCAGTTCTTC. Its translation is CSASTTASPNEQFF.

This clone has only a few counts. The chain uses TRBV9 and TRBJ1-6; D remains ambiguous. The CDR3 covers 14 residues. Looked up from germline, CDR1 is SGDLS and CDR2 is YYNGEE. The V and J ends lost 1 base and 8 bases respectively, with 10 bases between them. DNA for the CDR3: TGTGCCAGCAGCGTAATGAATCGGGATTCACCCCTCCACTTT. Its translation: CASSVMNRDSPLHF.

J is TRBJ1-4 and V is TRBV4-2; D possibly corresponds to TRBD1 (6 bases). CDR3 size: 16 residues. V shed 3 bases and J shed 8 bases, with 19 bases lying between them. The germline gives CDR1 LGHNA, CDR2 YNFKEQ. The CDR3 region is CASSQGAQYGGEKLFF. The CDR3 DNA follows: TGTGCCAGCAGCCAGGGGGCACAGTACGGAGGCGAAAAACTGTTTTTT.

This clone was detected only once. This chain uses TRBV29-1 with TRBJ2-3; 10 bases are a match to TRBD1. The J segment lost 6 bases and the V segment lost 3 bases, leaving 3 bases of the junction unmatched. Germline loops: CDR1 SQVTM, CDR2 ANQGSEA. CDR3 length equals 13 residues. The CDR3 region is CSVEGQGRDTQYF. CDR3 in DNA: TGCAGCGTTGAGGGACAGGGGAGGGATACGCAGTATTTT.

This chain links TRBV5-1 with TRBJ2-7; D is possibly TRBD1 (5 bases). Trimming removed 1 base from V and 3 bases from J, with 17 bases in between. The CDR3 loop spans 16 amino acids. Germline CDR1 reads SGHRS; CDR2 reads YFSETQ. CDR3 sequence: CASSLSVGQAFYEQYF. In DNA, the CDR3 is TGCGCCAGCAGCTTGTCCGTGGGGCAGGCGTTCTACGAGCAGTACTTC.

The chain employs TRBV9 and TRBJ2-2; no reliable D call. Germline V lookup: CDR1 SGDLS, CDR2 YYNGEE. The CDR3 consists of 14 residues. V lost 0 bases to trimming and J lost 6 bases, with 9 bases between them. The CDR3 coding sequence is TGTGCCAGCAGCGTAGATTCCCCCGCCGGGGAGCTGTTTTTT. Translating gives CASSVDSPAGELFF. The full variable domain, rest sourced from reference TRBV9 and TRBJ2-2, is DSGVTQTPKHLITATGQRVTLRCSPRSGDLSVYWYQQSLDQGLQFLIQYYNGEERAKGNILERFSAQQFPDLHSELNLSSLELGDSALYFCASSVDSPAGELFFGEGSRLTVL.

V and J are TRBV16 and TRBJ2-3, with D uncertain. Deletions cut 5 bases from V and 1 base from J, with 7 bases between. The germline CDR1 and CDR2 sequences are KGHSY and FQNENV. The CDR3 consists of 13 residues. CDR3 loop: CASSSVGTDTQYF. CDR3 nucleotides: TGTGCCAGCAGCTCGGTGGGCACAGATACGCAGTATTTT.

V and J are TRBV29-1 and TRBJ1-2, with D possibly TRBD1 on 6 matching bases. Trimming took off 5 bases at V and 4 bases at J, with 14 bases between the two ends. Germline V gene sequence: CDR1 SQVTM, CDR2 ANQGSEA. The CDR3 is made up of 13 amino acids. Here the CDR3 reads CSVLGAETYGYTF. Written as DNA, the CDR3 is TGCAGCGTTCTGGGGGCGGAGACCTATGGCTACACCTTC.

Only a few counts were recorded for this clone. This chain uses TRBV10-1 with TRBJ1-2; D is perhaps TRBD1 (5 bases). CDR3 length equals 13 residues. Germline V gene lookup returns CDR1 WNHNN and CDR2 SYGVQD (reference sequence). Between the trimmed V and J ends, which lost 4 bases and 3 bases, there was a span of 9 bases. The CDR3 bases are TGCGCCAGCAGTGCGGACAAGTACTATGGCTACACCTTC. It encodes CASSADKYYGYTF.

The table lists this clone with a few counts. In DNA, the CDR3 is TGTGCCAGCAGCCTTAGACAGGGGAGCTCTGGAAACACCATATATTTT. Protein: CASSLRQGSSGNTIYF. V and J are TRBV3-1 (or the pseudogene TRBV3-2) and TRBJ1-3; TRBD1 matches at 8 bases. Per the germline V gene, CDR1 is LGHDT and CDR2 is YNNKEL (reference sequence). V gave up 4 bases and J gave up 0 bases; unmatched junction bases: 5. The CDR3 runs to 16 residues.

The chain couples TRBV2 to TRBJ2-2, with D possibly matching TRBD1 (5 bases). CDR3 length equals 14 residues. V was clipped by 6 bases and J by 3 bases, with 11 bases between them. The germline CDR1 and CDR2 sequences are SNHLY and FYNNEI. The CDR3 spells CASRTGRDTGELFF. The CDR3 DNA reads as TGTGCCAGCAGAACAGGACGGGACACCGGGGAGCTGTTTTTT.

This chain joins TRBV3-1 (or the pseudogene TRBV3-2) and TRBJ1-1; 8 nucleotides align to TRBD1. Germline CDR1 LGHDT, CDR2 YNNKEL (reference sequence). The CDR3 is 15 amino acids. The junction had 2 bases not matched to a gene; V was cut back by 1 base and J by 1 base. This CDR3 reads CASSQGGTGNTEAFF. The DNA for the CDR3 is TGTGCCAGCAGCCAAGGGGGGACAGGGAACACTGAAGCTTTCTTT.